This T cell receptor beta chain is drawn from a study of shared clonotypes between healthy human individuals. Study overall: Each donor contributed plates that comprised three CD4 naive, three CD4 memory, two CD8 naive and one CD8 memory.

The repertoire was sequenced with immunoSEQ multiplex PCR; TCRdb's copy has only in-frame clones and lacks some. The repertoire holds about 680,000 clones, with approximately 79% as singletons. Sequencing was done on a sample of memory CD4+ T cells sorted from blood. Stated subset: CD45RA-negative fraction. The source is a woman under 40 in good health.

CDR3 coding DNA: TGTGCCAGCAGGGGACAGGCGGGCTCCTACAATGAGCAGTTCTTC. Its protein is CASRGQAGSYNEQFF. V is TRBV2 and J is TRBJ2-1; TRBD1 matches 8 bases. V was clipped by 6 bases and J by 0 bases; unmatched bases: 4. CDR3 size: 15 residues. The germline V gene has CDR1 SNHLY and CDR2 FYNNEI. The full variable domain, its missing parts supplied by reference TRBV2 and TRBJ2-1, is EPEVTQTPSHQVTQMGQEVILRCVPISNHLYFYWYRQILGQKVEFLVSFYNNEISEKSEIFDDQFSVERPDGSNFTLKIRSTKLEDSAMYFCASRGQAGSYNEQFFGPGTRLTVL.